These 25 T cell receptor beta chains were all obtained from the same sample, sequenced in a study of cytomegalovirus exposure and HLA in healthy donors. PCR was performed using 60 Vbeta and 13 Jbeta primers. Assay: immunoSEQ multiplex PCR; the TCRdb copy retains only in-frame clones and omits some. The sample gives some 150,000 clones, 75% of which show up once; over 6% is in the top ten. Sample: PBMCs. These receptors all stem from a young man in good health and CMV-seronegative.

A few counts support this clone. V is TRBV5-1 and J is TRBJ2-5, with D hard to call. Germline V gives CDR1 SGHRS, CDR2 YFSETQ. Trimming removed 0 bases from V and 2 bases from J, with 11 bases in between. The CDR3 length is 15 residues. As DNA, the CDR3 is TGCGCCAGCAGCTTGGAGTCAGGATGGCAAGAGACCCAGTACTTC. This translates into CASSLESGWQETQYF.

The chain has TRBV5-6 and TRBJ1-2; D is undetermined. This CDR3 has 11 residues. The V end was cut by 1 base, the J end by 10 bases, with 8 bases between. CDR1 and CDR2 from the germline V gene are SGHDT and YYEEEE. The CDR3 is CASSLYNIYTF. CDR3 DNA: TGTGCCAGCAGCTTGTACAATATCTACACCTTC.

The chain joins TRBV30 to TRBJ2-3; 8 bases are a match to TRBD2. Looked up from germline, CDR1 is GTSNPN and CDR2 is SVGIG (reference sequence). V lost 6 bases, J lost 0 bases, and 2 bases stayed unmatched. The CDR3 is 13 amino acids. DNA for the CDR3: TGTGCCTGTCGGGGGGGTAGCACAGATACGCAGTATTTT. As protein: CACRGGSTDTQYF.

The CDR3 reads CASSSQGARANEKLFF. The CDR3 nucleotides are TGTGCCAGCAGCTCTCAAGGGGCCAGGGCTAATGAAAAACTGTTTTTT. V usage is TRBV9 and J usage is TRBJ1-4, with a tentative D call TRBD1 (5 bases). V lost 4 bases and J 3 bases, leaving 16 bases between the germline ends. The CDR3 sequence is 16 residues long. Germline CDR1 is SGDLS and CDR2 is YYNGEE. Full variable domain (missing parts from reference TRBV9 and TRBJ1-4): DSGVTQTPKHLITATGQRVTLRCSPRSGDLSVYWYQQSLDQGLQFLIQYYNGEERAKGNILERFSAQQFPDLHSELNLSSLELGDSALYFCASSSQGARANEKLFFGSGTQLSVL.

Regarding this clone: At the DNA level, this CDR3 is encoded by other sequences in the same sample as well. This rearrangement joins TRBV25-1 to TRBJ2-7; 10 bases agree with TRBD1. This CDR3 spans 15 amino acids. Germline loops: CDR1 MGHDK, CDR2 SYGVNS. The ends lost 2 bases at V and 7 bases at J; junction bases unmatched: 8. The CDR3 DNA sequence: TGTGCCAGCAGTGAACCGACAGGGGGCGCGTATGAGCAGTACTTC. Amino acids: CASSEPTGGAYEQYF.

This clone was counted only a few times. The gene calls are TRBV7-2 and TRBJ1-5; D remains ambiguous. With 3 bases removed from V and 3 bases from J, the gap between germline ends came to 6 bases. Per the germline V gene, CDR1 is SGHTA and CDR2 is FQGNSA. The CDR3 is 13 amino acids. The CDR3 loop is CASSFSSNQPQHF. In nucleotides, the CDR3 is TGTGCCAGCAGCTTTAGCTCCAATCAGCCCCAGCATTTT.

This sequence joins TRBV30 and TRBJ2-1, with D possibly TRBD1 on 6 matching bases. Germline CDR1 reads GTSNPN; CDR2 reads SVGIG (reference sequence). The V end lost 7 bases, the J end lost 0 bases, and 13 bases lay between the germline ends. CDR3 length equals 14 residues. Here the CDR3 DNA reads TGTGCCTCGCCAACAGGGAGCTCCTACAATGAGCAGTTCTTC. The encoded protein is CASPTGSSYNEQFF. Variable domain in full (rest from reference TRBV30 and TRBJ2-1): SQTIHQWPATLVQPVGSPLSLECTVEGTSNPNLYWYRQAAGRGLQLLFYSVGIGQISSEVPQNLSASRPQDRQFILSSKKLLLSDSGFYLCASPTGSSYNEQFFGPGTRLTVL.

This clone was detected once. The chain joins TRBV27 to TRBJ1-4, with TRBD1 as a possible D gene (5 bases). Deletions cut 6 bases from V and 3 bases from J, with 14 bases between. CDR1 and CDR2 from the germline V gene are MNHEY and SMNVEV (reference sequence). This CDR3 is built from 15 residues. The CDR3 is CASSGGQGSNEKLFF. As DNA, the CDR3 is TGTGCCAGCAGCGGAGGGCAGGGTTCTAATGAAAAACTGTTTTTT.

This clone was detected a few times. V usage is TRBV2 and J usage is TRBJ1-2; D perhaps matches TRBD1 (5 bases). Per germline, CDR1 SNHLY and CDR2 FYNNEI. Deletions cut 6 bases from V and 5 bases from J, with 16 bases between. CDR3 length equals 14 residues. In nucleotides, the CDR3 is TGTGCCAGCAGATTTACGGGGGAAGGGTATGGCTACACCTTC. It is translated as CASRFTGEGYGYTF.

This chain links TRBV7-9 with TRBJ2-1; TRBD2 is a possible D gene (6 bases). Looked up from germline, CDR1 is SEHNR and CDR2 is FQNEAQ (reference sequence). The CDR3 covers 16 residues. Trimming cost V 1 base and J 8 bases, with 18 bases left between them. CDR3 region: CASSLVSSGGEDEQFF. The CDR3 bases are TGTGCCAGCAGCTTAGTTTCGAGCGGAGGGGAGGATGAGCAGTTCTTC.

The chain links TRBV21-1 to TRBJ1-5; the table's D call, TRBD1, has no DNA check behind it. TRBV21-1 is annotated as a pseudogene. The CDR3 is 18 residues long. The DNA of the CDR3 is TGTGCCAGCAAAAAACCCAGGACAGGTCTTTATAGCAATCAGCCCCAGCATTTT. Encoded protein: CASKKPRTGLYSNQPQHF.

The J gene is TRBJ1-4, the V gene TRBV15, with D maybe TRBD1 (6 bases). The CDR3 runs 16 residues. CDR1 and CDR2 from the germline V gene are LNHNV and YYDKDF (reference sequence). Trimming removed 2 bases at V and 4 bases at J, with 14 bases between. The CDR3 protein is CATSRSGTTYNEKLFF. CDR3 DNA sequence: TGTGCCACCAGCAGAAGCGGGACAACTTATAATGAAAAACTGTTTTTT.

The chain couples TRBV18 to TRBJ1-4, with 12 bases identical to TRBD1. CDR3 length: 16 amino acids. CDR1 KGHSH and CDR2 LQKENI come from the germline V gene. Trimming removed 4 bases from V and 2 bases from J; junction bases left unmatched: 2. The CDR3: CASSLGTGGTNEKLFF. The CDR3 DNA is TGTGCCAGCTCACTCGGGACAGGGGGCACTAATGAAAAACTGTTTTTT.

This chain links TRBV7-9 with TRBJ1-1, with 7 bases lining up with TRBD1. Germline lookup yields CDR1 SEHNR and CDR2 FQNEAQ (reference sequence). This CDR3 is built from 13 residues. V gave up 3 bases and J gave up 9 bases; unmatched junction bases: 7. The CDR3 DNA reads as TGTGCCAGCAGCTTGACTCCGGGACAGCAAGCTTTCTTT. Translation: CASSLTPGQQAFF.

J is TRBJ2-7 and V is TRBV5-4; a weak D match, TRBD1 (6 bases). The CDR3 has 14 amino acids. Trimming removed 2 bases from V and 5 bases from J, with 14 bases in between. Germline V gives CDR1 SGHNT, CDR2 YYREEE (reference sequence). In DNA form, the CDR3 reads TGTGCCAGCAGCTTAGGGGGAATTGGCAACGAGCAGTACTTC. Encoded protein: CASSLGGIGNEQYF.

The rearrangement joins TRBV4-1 to TRBJ2-5, with D perhaps TRBD2 (7 bases). This CDR3 contains 14 residues. V was pared by 3 bases and J by 5 bases, with 13 bases between. Germline values: CDR1 MGHRA, CDR2 YSYEKL. CDR3: CASSQRGGLETQYF. In nucleotides, the CDR3 is TGCGCCAGCAGCCAGAGGGGGGGCCTTGAGACCCAGTACTTC.

A single count supports this clone. This chain connects TRBV10-3 to TRBJ2-1; 7 bases match TRBD2. Germline V gene lookup returns CDR1 ENHRY and CDR2 SYGVKD. V shed 2 bases and J 3 bases; nucleotides not matched to a gene: 10. The length of the CDR3 is 17 residues. Written as DNA, the CDR3 is TGTGCCATCAGTGAGAGACTGGCGGGAGAGAGCTACAATGAGCAGTTCTTC. It yields the protein CAISERLAGESYNEQFF.

The chain joins TRBV13 to TRBJ2-7; D gene unclear. CDR3 length: 13 amino acids. V lost 2 bases and J 3 bases, leaving 8 bases between the germline ends. The germline V gene has CDR1 PRHDT and CDR2 FYEKMQ (reference sequence). In DNA, the CDR3 is TGTGCCAGCAGCTTAACAGCATTCTACGAGCAGTACTTC. Protein: CASSLTAFYEQYF.

The V call is TRBV28, the J call TRBJ2-5, with 9 bases aligning to TRBD1. After removal of 6 bases from V and 4 bases from J, the junction contained 9 bases not matched to a gene. The germline V gene has CDR1 MDHEN and CDR2 SYDVKM. The CDR3 contains 15 residues. CDR3 residues: CASREDRGLGETQYF. CDR3 in DNA: TGTGCCAGCAGGGAGGACAGGGGTTTGGGAGAGACCCAGTACTTC.

Points on this clone: In the same sample, other DNA sequences code for this CDR3. The chain combines TRBV9 with TRBJ1-1, with D possibly matching TRBD1 (5 bases). Germline lookup yields CDR1 SGDLS and CDR2 YYNGEE. With 2 bases removed from V and 1 base from J, the gap between germline ends came to 9 bases. CDR3 length equals 14 residues. CDR3 amino acids: CASSVGGANTEAFF. DNA of the CDR3: TGTGCCAGCAGCGTGGGGGGTGCGAACACTGAAGCTTTCTTT.

V usage is TRBV9 and J usage is TRBJ1-2, with D possibly being TRBD1 (6 bases). The CDR3 spans 15 residues. CDR1 SGDLS and CDR2 YYNGEE come from the germline V gene. Deletions cut 4 bases from V and 4 bases from J, with 17 bases between. As DNA, the CDR3 is TGTGCCAGCAGCCCTATGGGGGGGCCCGGCTATGGCTACACCTTC. This translates into CASSPMGGPGYGYTF.

This chain connects TRBV5-1 to TRBJ1-2; 9 positions match TRBD1. The J segment lost 5 bases and the V segment lost 0 bases, leaving 5 bases of the junction unmatched. In germline, CDR1 is SGHRS, CDR2 YFSETQ. The CDR3 runs to 15 residues. CDR3 bases: TGCGCCAGCAGCTTGGGGGGACAGGGAAGGTATGGCTACACCTTC. It is translated as CASSLGGQGRYGYTF. Variable domain in full (rest from reference TRBV5-1 and TRBJ1-2): KAGVTQTPRYLIKTRGQQVTLSCSPISGHRSVSWYQQTPGQGLQFLFEYFSETQRNKGNFPGRFSGRQFSNSRSEMNVSTLELGDSALYLCASSLGGQGRYGYTFGSGTRLTVV.

This sequence joins TRBV6-5 and TRBJ2-3; possible D gene TRBD1, 7 bases. This CDR3 is built from 15 residues. V gave up 6 bases and J gave up 4 bases, with 17 bases separating them. CDR1 and CDR2 from the germline V gene are MNHEY and SVGAGI. The CDR3 loop is CASSRVGGGADTQYF. CDR3 sequence (DNA): TGTGCCAGCAGCAGGGTCGGAGGGGGCGCAGATACGCAGTATTTT.

The chain uses TRBV5-1 and TRBJ2-7, with 8 bases fitting TRBD1. The germline V gene encodes CDR1 SGHRS and CDR2 YFSETQ. With V trimmed by 0 bases and J by 9 bases, 8 bases remained unmatched. The CDR3 loop spans 14 amino acids. CDR3 region: CASSLEGTGYGQYF. The CDR3 bases are TGCGCCAGCAGCTTGGAGGGGACAGGTTATGGGCAGTACTTC.

This clone appeared once. The chain employs TRBV5-1 and TRBJ1-1; D remains ambiguous. The germline CDR1 and CDR2 sequences are SGHRS and YFSETQ. CDR3 length equals 15 residues. The germline V and J ends were trimmed by 0 bases and 4 bases, with 13 bases remaining between them. CDR3 nucleotide sequence: TGCGCCAGCAGCTTGGCGTATGGATCGGGCACTGAAGCTTTCTTT. Protein: CASSLAYGSGTEAFF.